This T cell receptor beta chain was sequenced for a study of cytomegalovirus exposure and HLA in healthy donors. Study in general: T cells numbering about 179 million yielded some 110 million unique TCR beta sequences in an earlier analysis. HLA-typed donors contributed some 77 million unique TCRs, which were held in an early data release.

The study's findings and limits: A further, later analysis showed that HLA-associated TCR beta chains (compared with equally common others) were more clonally expanded. Later analysis identified 16,000 or so TCR beta sequences associated with HLA alleles, using a false discovery rate threshold of 0.05.

Vbeta (60) and Jbeta (13) primers were used in the PCR. Profiling relied on immunoSEQ multiplex PCR, and the TCRdb table lists in-frame clones only, not all of them. The repertoire holds over 75,000 clones, with under 85% as singletons. Of note for this clone: What it recognizes is unknown.

The junction had 2 bases not matched to a gene; V was cut back by 4 bases and J by 0 bases. Germline V gene sequence: CDR1 SGHRS, CDR2 YFSETQ. This CDR3 has 15 amino acids. This sequence joins TRBV5-1 and TRBJ2-1; 9 bases are a match to TRBD1. The receptor comes from a man over 45 in good health and CMV-seropositive. Sequenced: PBMCs. CDR3 residues: CASSTGGGSYNEQFF. CDR3 coding DNA: TGCGCCAGCAGCACAGGGGGCGGCTCCTACAATGAGCAGTTCTTC. The variable domain in full, with the rest retrieved from reference TRBV5-1 and TRBJ2-1, is KAGVTQTPRYLIKTRGQQVTLSCSPISGHRSVSWYQQTPGQGLQFLFEYFSETQRNKGNFPGRFSGRQFSNSRSEMNVSTLELGDSALYLCASSTGGGSYNEQFFGPGTRLTVL.